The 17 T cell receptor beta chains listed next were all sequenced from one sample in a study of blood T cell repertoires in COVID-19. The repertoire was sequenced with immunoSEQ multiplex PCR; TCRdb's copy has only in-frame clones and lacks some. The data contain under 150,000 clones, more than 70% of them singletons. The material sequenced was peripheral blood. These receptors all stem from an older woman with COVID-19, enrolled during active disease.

CDR3 loop: CASSLRQENTGELFF. CDR3 coding DNA: TGCGCCAGCAGCTTGAGACAGGAGAACACCGGGGAGCTGTTTTTT. The chain joins TRBV5-1 to TRBJ2-2; D possibly corresponds to TRBD1 (6 bases). CDR1 is SGHRS and CDR2 is YFSETQ in the germline V gene. This CDR3 has 15 amino acids. Trimming cost V 1 base and J 1 base, with 8 bases left between them.

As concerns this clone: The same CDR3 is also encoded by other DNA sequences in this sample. In DNA, the CDR3 is TGTGCCAGCAGCTCGACAGGGGGTAACTATGGCTACACCTTC. Protein sequence: CASSSTGGNYGYTF. The chain uses TRBV7-2 and TRBJ1-2; the match to TRBD1 covers 9 bases. CDR3 length: 14 amino acids. Germline CDR1 reads SGHTA; CDR2 reads FQGNSA. Trimming cost V 4 bases and J 1 base; bases outside gene matches: 1.

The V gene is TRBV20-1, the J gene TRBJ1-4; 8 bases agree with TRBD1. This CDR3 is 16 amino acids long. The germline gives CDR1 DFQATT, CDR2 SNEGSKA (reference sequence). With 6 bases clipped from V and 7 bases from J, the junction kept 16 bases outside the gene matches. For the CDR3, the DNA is TGCAGTGCAAGTGTATCGGCCGGGACAGGTCTTGAAAAACTGTTTTTT. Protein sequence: CSASVSAGTGLEKLFF.

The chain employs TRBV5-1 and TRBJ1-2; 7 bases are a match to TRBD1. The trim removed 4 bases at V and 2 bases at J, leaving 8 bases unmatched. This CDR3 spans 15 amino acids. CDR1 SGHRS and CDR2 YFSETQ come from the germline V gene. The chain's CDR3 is CASSPGDRVNYGYTF. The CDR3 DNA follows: TGCGCCAGCAGCCCTGGGGACAGAGTGAACTATGGCTACACCTTC.

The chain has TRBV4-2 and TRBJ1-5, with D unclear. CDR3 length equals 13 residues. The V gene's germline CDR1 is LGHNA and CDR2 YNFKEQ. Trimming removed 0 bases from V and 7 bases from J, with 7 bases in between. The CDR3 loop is CASSQETRQPQHF. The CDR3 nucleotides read TGTGCCAGCAGCCAAGAAACGAGACAGCCCCAGCATTTT.

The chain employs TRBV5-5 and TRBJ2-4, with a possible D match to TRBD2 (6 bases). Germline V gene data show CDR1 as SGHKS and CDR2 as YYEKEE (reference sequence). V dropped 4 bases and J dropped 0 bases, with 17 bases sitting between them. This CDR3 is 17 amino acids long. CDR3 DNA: TGTGCCAGCAGCGGGGGGACTGCGCCACAAGCCAAAAACATTCAGTACTTC. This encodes CASSGGTAPQAKNIQYF.

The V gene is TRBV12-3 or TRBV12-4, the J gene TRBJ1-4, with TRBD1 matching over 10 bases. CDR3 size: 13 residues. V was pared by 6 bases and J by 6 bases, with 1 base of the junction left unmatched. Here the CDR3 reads CASRGTGDEKLFF. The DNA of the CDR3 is TGTGCCAGCAGGGGGACAGGGGATGAAAAACTGTTTTTT.

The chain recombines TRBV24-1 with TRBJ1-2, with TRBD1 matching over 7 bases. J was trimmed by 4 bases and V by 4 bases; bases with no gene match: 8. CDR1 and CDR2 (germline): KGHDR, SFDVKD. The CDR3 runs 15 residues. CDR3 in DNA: TGTGCCACCAGTGAACCCGGGACAGAGAGCTATGGCTACACCTTC. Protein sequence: CATSEPGTESYGYTF.

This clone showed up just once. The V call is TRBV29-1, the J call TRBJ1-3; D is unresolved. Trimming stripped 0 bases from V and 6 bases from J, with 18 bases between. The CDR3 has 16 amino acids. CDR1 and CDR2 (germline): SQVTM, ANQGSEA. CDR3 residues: CSVEDRGEGRVNTIYF. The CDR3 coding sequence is TGCAGCGTTGAAGATCGAGGAGAGGGAAGGGTAAACACCATATATTTT.

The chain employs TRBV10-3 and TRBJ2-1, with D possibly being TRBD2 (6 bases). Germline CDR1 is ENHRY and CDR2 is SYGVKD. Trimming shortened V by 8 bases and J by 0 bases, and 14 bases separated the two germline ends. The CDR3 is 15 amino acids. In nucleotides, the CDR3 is TGTGCCATCGGACCGCGCGGGGACTCCTACAATGAGCAGTTCTTC. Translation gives CAIGPRGDSYNEQFF.

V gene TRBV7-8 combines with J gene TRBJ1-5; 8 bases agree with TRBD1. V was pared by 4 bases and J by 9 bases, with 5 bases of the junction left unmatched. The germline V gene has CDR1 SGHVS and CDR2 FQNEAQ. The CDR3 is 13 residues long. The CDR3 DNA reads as TGTGCCAGCAGCTGGCCAGGACAGGGGCCCCAGCATTTT. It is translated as CASSWPGQGPQHF.

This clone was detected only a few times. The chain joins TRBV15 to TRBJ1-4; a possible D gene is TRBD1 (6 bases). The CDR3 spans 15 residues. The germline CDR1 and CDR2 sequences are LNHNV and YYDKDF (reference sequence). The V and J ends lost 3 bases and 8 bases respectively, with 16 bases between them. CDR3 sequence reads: CATSSAWGGREKLFF. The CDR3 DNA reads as TGTGCCACCAGCAGCGCCTGGGGGGGCAGGGAAAAACTGTTTTTT. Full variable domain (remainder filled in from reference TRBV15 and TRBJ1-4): DAMVIQNPRYQVTQFGKPVTLSCSQTLNHNVMYWYQQKSSQAPKLLFHYYDKDFNNEADTPDNFQSRRPNTSFCFLDIRSPGLGDTAMYLCATSSAWGGREKLFFGSGTQLSVL.

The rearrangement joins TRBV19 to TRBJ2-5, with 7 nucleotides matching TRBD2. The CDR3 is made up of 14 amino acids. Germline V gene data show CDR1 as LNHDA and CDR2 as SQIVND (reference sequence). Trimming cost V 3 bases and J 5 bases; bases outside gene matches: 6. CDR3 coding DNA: TGTGCCAGTAGTATGAGGACTAGGGGCGAGACCCAGTACTTC. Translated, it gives CASSMRTRGETQYF.

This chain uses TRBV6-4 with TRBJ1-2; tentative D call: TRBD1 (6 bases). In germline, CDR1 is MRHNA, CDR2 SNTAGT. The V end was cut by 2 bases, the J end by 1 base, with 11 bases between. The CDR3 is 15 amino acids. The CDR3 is CASSDLRQDNYGYTF. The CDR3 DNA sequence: TGTGCCAGCAGTGACCTGAGACAGGATAACTATGGCTACACCTTC.

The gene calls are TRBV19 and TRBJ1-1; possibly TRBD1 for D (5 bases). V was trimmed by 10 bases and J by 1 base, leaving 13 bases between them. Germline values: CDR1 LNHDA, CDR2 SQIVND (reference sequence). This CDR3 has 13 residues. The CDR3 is CATEPGGNTEAFF. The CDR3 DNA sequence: TGTGCCACCGAGCCGGGGGGGAACACTGAAGCTTTCTTT. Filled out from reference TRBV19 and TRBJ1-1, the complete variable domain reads DGGITQSPKYLFRKEGQNVTLSCEQNLNHDAMYWYRQDPGQGLRLIYYSQIVNDFQKGDIAEGYSVSREKKESFPLTVTSAQKNPTAFYLCATEPGGNTEAFFGQGTRLTVV.

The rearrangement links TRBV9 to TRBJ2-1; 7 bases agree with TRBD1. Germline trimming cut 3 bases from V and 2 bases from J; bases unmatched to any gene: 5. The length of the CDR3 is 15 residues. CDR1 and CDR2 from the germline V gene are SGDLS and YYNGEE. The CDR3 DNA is TGTGCCAGCAGCGATAGACAGGGACCCTACAATGAGCAGTTCTTC. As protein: CASSDRQGPYNEQFF. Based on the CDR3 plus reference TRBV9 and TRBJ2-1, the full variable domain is DSGVTQTPKHLITATGQRVTLRCSPRSGDLSVYWYQQSLDQGLQFLIQYYNGEERAKGNILERFSAQQFPDLHSELNLSSLELGDSALYFCASSDRQGPYNEQFFGPGTRLTVL.

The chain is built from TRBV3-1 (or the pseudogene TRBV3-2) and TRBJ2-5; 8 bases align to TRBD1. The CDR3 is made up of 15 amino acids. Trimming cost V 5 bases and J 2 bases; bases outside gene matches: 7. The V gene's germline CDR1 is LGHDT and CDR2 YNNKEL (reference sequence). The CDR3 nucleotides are TGTGCCAGCAGCGTTGGGACAGGACGACAAGAGACCCAGTACTTC. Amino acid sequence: CASSVGTGRQETQYF.